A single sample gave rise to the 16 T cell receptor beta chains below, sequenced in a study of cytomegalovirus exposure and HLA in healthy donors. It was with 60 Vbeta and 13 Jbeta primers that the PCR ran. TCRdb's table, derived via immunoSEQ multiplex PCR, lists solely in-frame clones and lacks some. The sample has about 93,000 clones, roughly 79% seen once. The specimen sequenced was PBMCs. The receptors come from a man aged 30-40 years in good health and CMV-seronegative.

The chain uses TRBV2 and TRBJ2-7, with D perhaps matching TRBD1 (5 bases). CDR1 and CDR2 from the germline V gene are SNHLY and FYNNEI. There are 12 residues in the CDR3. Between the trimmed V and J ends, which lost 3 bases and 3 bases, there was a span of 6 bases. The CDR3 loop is CASSEQGYEQYF. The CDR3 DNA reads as TGTGCCAGCAGTGAGCAGGGCTACGAGCAGTACTTC.

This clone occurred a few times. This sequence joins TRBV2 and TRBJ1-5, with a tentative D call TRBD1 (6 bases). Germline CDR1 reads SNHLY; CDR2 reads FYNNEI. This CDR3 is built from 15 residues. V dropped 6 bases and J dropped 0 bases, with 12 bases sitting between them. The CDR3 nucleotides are TGTGCCAGCAGAGAACAGGGCTCTAGCAATCAGCCCCAGCATTTT. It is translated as CASREQGSSNQPQHF.

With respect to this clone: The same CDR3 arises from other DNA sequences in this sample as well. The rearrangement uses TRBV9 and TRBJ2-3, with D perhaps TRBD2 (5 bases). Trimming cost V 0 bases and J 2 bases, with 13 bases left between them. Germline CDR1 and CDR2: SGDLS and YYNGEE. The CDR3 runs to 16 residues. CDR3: CASSVGNSGSTDTQYF. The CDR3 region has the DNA TGTGCCAGCAGCGTAGGGAACAGCGGTTCCACAGATACGCAGTATTTT.

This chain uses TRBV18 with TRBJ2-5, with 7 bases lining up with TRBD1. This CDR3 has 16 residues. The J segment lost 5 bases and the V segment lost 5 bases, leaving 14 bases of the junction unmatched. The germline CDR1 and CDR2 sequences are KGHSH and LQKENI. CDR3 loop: CASSNKTGSPRETQYF. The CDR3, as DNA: TGTGCCAGCTCAAATAAGACAGGGTCTCCTCGGGAGACCCAGTACTTC.

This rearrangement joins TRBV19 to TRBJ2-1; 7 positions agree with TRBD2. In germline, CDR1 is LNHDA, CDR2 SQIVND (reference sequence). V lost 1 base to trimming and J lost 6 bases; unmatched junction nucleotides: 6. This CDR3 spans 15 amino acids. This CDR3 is CASSIGGTMINEQFF. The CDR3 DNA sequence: TGTGCCAGTAGTATAGGCGGGACTATGATCAATGAGCAGTTCTTC.

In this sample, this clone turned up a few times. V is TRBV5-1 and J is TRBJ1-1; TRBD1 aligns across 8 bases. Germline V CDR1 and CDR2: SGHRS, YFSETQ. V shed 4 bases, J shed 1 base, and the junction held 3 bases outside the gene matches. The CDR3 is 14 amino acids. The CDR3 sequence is CASSRTGKNTEAFF. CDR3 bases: TGCGCCAGCAGCCGGACAGGGAAGAACACTGAAGCTTTCTTT.

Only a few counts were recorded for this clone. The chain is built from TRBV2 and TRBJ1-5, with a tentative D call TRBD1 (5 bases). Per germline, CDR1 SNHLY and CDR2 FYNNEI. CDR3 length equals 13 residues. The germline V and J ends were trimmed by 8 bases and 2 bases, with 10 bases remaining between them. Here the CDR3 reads CASRWGGNQPQHF. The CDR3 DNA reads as TGTGCCAGCCGATGGGGGGGCAATCAGCCCCAGCATTTT.

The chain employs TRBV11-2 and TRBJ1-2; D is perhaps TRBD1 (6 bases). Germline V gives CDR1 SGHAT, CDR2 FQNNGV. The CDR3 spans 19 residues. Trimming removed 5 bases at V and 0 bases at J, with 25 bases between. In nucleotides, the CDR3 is TGTGCCAGCAGCCGCACGGACATATTGACAGGTCGATCTAACTATGGCTACACCTTC. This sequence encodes CASSRTDILTGRSNYGYTF.

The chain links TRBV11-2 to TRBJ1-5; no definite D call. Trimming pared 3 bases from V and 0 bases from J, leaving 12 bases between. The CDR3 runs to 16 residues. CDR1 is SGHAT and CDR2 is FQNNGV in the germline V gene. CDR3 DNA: TGTGCCAGCAGCTTCCCGTCCGTTTTTAGCAATCAGCCCCAGCATTTT. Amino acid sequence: CASSFPSVFSNQPQHF.

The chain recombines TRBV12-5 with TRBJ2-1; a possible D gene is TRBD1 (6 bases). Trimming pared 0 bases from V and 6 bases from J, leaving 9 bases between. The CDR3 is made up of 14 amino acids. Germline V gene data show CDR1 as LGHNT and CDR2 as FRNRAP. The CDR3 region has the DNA TGTGCTAGTGGTTTGGTACAGGGCCTCAATGAGCAGTTCTTC. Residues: CASGLVQGLNEQFF.

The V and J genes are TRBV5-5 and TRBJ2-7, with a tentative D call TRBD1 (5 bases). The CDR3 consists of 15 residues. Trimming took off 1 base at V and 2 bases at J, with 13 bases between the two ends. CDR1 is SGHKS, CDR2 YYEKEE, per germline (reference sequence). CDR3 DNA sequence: TGTGCCAGCAGCTTGTGGTCAGGGCCAGCCTACGAGCAGTACTTC. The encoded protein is CASSLWSGPAYEQYF.

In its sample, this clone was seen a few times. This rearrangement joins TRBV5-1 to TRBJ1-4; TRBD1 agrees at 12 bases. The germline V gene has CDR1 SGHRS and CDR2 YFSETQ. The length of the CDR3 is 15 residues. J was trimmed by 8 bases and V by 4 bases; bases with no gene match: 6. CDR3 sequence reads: CASSGGQGAGEKLFF. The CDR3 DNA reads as TGCGCCAGCAGCGGGGGACAGGGGGCAGGAGAAAAACTGTTTTTT.

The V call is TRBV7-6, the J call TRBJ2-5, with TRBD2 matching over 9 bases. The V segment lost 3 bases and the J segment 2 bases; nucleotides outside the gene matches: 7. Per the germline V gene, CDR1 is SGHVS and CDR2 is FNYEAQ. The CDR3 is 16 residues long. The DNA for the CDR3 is TGTGCCAGCAGCTTTGGCGGGAGGGCCGATCAAGAGACCCAGTACTTC. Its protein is CASSFGGRADQETQYF.

The CDR3 bases are TGTGCCATCAGTGACTTGGTTACTCGGGTGACCGGGGAGCTGTTTTTT. Encoded protein: CAISDLVTRVTGELFF. The rearrangement joins TRBV10-3 to TRBJ2-2; D is unclear. Germline V gene lookup returns CDR1 ENHRY and CDR2 SYGVKD. Trimming took 3 bases from V and 5 from J, leaving 16 bases between them. The CDR3 is made up of 16 amino acids.

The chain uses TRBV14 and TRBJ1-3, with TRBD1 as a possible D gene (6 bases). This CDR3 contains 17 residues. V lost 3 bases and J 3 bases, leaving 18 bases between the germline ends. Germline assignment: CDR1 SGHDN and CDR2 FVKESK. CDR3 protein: CASSHWLGGPNGNTIYF. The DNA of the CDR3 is TGTGCCAGCAGCCATTGGTTGGGGGGGCCCAATGGAAACACCATATATTTT.

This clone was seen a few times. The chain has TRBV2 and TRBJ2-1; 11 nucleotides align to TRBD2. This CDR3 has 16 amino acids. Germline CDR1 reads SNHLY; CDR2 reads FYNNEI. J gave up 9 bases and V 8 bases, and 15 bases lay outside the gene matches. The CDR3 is CASSYSGGAVGSEQFF. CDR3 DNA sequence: TGTGCCAGCTCCTATAGCGGGGGGGCTGTCGGGAGTGAGCAGTTCTTC.